This TCR beta chain was identified in a study of response to subunit inactivated influenza vaccine. For this clonotype: Its antigen remains unidentified.

Study results and limitations: Authors proposed each seasonal influenza vaccination draws in few new T cells.

TCRdb recomputed calls from the RT-PCR reads with MiXCR, one row per CDR3 protein. The sample comprises hundreds of thousands of distinct CDR3 sequences, 13% to 15% of which are singletons, and 7.6% rests with the top ten. The CDR3 has 12 amino acids. V was pared by 8 bases and J by 6 bases, with 13 bases between. Germline V lookup: CDR1 LGHDT, CDR2 YNNKEL (reference sequence). Sequenced material: PBMCs from blood, taken roughly 2 weeks before vaccination. The TCR sequence derives from a middle-aged man who received an inactivated influenza vaccine. J is TRBJ1-2 and V is TRBV3-1, with D hard to call. The CDR3 here is CASSLTRHGYTF. For the CDR3, the DNA is TGTGCCAGCTCACTTACCCGTCATGGCTACACCTTC. Based on the CDR3 plus reference TRBV3-1 and TRBJ1-2, the full variable domain is DTAVSQTPKYLVTQMGNDKSIKCEQNLGHDTMYWYKQDSKKFLKIMFSYNNKELIINETVPNRFSPKSPDKAHLNLHINSLELGDSAVYFCASSLTRHGYTFGSGTRLTVV.